This T cell receptor beta chain stems from a study of shared clonotypes between healthy human individuals. Trimming took off 2 bases at V and 6 bases at J, with 17 bases between the two ends. CDR3 length: 15 residues. CDR1 MDHEN and CDR2 SYDVKM come from the germline V gene. In the source study's methods: Without quality scores, immunoSEQ junctional reads could not be filtered like full-length reads. The data were produced by immunoSEQ multiplex PCR, yet TCRdb's version contains in-frame clones alone and is incomplete. V and J calls and clone size are given by that table; D and trimming were obtained from the DNA. The data show around 580,000 clones, 95% to 98% seen once. Study-wide results and limits: Sharing across four donors was highest in naive CD4 (around 5%) and lowest in memory CD8 (roughly 0.4%).

This clone was observed a single time. The antigen is not known. Cells designated naive CD8 were CD45RO-negative and were positively selected for CCR7, with terminally differentiated effector memory CD45RA+ cells excluded. Donors, healthy HIV-negative adults, lacked recent acute infections or vaccinations. This TCR derives from a young man in good health. The sample was naive CD8+ T cells sorted from blood. The gene calls are TRBV28 and TRBJ2-7; D may correspond to TRBD1 or TRBD2 (5 bases each). The CDR3 nucleotides read TGTGCCAGCAGTTTACCCCCGATCAGGGACGGCGAGCAGTACTTC. As protein: CASSLPPIRDGEQYF.